The 21 T cell receptor beta chains given below trace back to one sample, sequenced in a study of blood T cell repertoires in COVID-19. Sequencing was performed with immunoSEQ multiplex PCR; in TCRdb, only in-frame clones are kept and a portion is missing. The table has hundreds of thousands of clones, 87% seen once. The sequenced sample consisted of PBMCs or T cells enriched from blood (not recorded which). The receptor source for this set is a young woman with acute COVID-19.

This clone appeared a single time. The chain is built from TRBV18 and TRBJ2-7, with D perhaps matching TRBD2 (6 bases). Germline V gene sequence: CDR1 KGHSH, CDR2 LQKENI. V was cut by 3 bases and J by 3 bases, with 12 bases left in between. The CDR3 has 14 amino acids. The CDR3 reads CASSPLLAHYEQYF. CDR3 DNA sequence: TGTGCCAGCTCACCTTTACTAGCCCACTACGAGCAGTACTTC.

The chain couples TRBV2 to TRBJ1-4, with D uncertain. CDR1 SNHLY and CDR2 FYNNEI come from the germline V gene. With 1 base removed from V and 5 bases from J, the gap between germline ends came to 8 bases. The CDR3 loop spans 14 amino acids. CDR3 nucleotide sequence: TGTGCCAGCAGTGAAGGGGCAGAAAATGAAAAACTGTTTTTT. Its protein product is CASSEGAENEKLFF.

This chain joins TRBV5-1 and TRBJ2-5, with D unresolved. Germline V gene sequence: CDR1 SGHRS, CDR2 YFSETQ. CDR3 length equals 12 residues. The V end was cut by 2 bases, the J end by 3 bases, with 5 bases between. CDR3 nucleotides: TGCGCCAGCAGCTTAACTAAAGAGACCCAGTACTTC. This translates into CASSLTKETQYF.

As concerns this clone: The sample carries other DNA sequences with the same CDR3. V is TRBV12-3 or TRBV12-4 and J is TRBJ1-5; no firm D call. The CDR3 consists of 13 residues. Trimming took off 3 bases at V and 4 bases at J, with 7 bases between the two ends. The CDR3 is CASSFSGNQPQHF. CDR3 nucleotide sequence: TGTGCCAGCAGTTTTTCGGGGAATCAGCCCCAGCATTTT.

The CDR3 spells CSVVQFDEQYF. The CDR3 bases are TGCAGCGTCGTACAATTCGACGAGCAGTACTTC. This chain connects TRBV29-1 to TRBJ2-7, with unresolved D. The germline V and J ends were trimmed by 6 bases and 5 bases, with 11 bases remaining between them. The CDR3 covers 11 residues. Per germline, CDR1 SQVTM and CDR2 ANQGSEA.

V and J are TRBV6-5 and TRBJ1-6; D gene uncertain. The V end lost 8 bases, the J end lost 0 bases, and 5 bases lay between the germline ends. The CDR3 has 13 amino acids. The germline V gene encodes CDR1 MNHEY and CDR2 SVGAGI. The CDR3 DNA follows: TGTGCCAGCTCGAGCTCCTATAATTCACCCCTCCACTTT. This codes for CASSSSYNSPLHF.

The V gene is TRBV3-1 (or the pseudogene TRBV3-2), the J gene TRBJ1-2; D is perhaps TRBD1 (6 bases). The CDR3 consists of 12 residues. Per germline, CDR1 LGHDT and CDR2 YNNKEL (reference sequence). V lost 7 bases to trimming and J lost 4 bases, with 10 bases between them. The CDR3 bases are TGTGCCAGCACACAGGGCGGCTATGGCTACACCTTC. It translates to CASTQGGYGYTF.

The J gene is TRBJ1-1, the V gene TRBV24-1, with a possible D match to TRBD1 (5 bases). The CDR3 is 15 amino acids. The germline V gene has CDR1 KGHDR and CDR2 SFDVKD. V lost 7 bases and J lost 6, with 20 bases in between. Written as DNA, the CDR3 is TGTGCCACCAGCCAAGACAGTTTAGGGCACGCTGAAGCTTTCTTT. Translating it yields CATSQDSLGHAEAFF.

J is TRBJ1-5 and V is TRBV6-5; no firm D call. The V end was cut by 0 bases, the J end by 5 bases, with 11 bases between. There are 15 residues in the CDR3. The V gene's germline CDR1 is MNHEY and CDR2 SVGAGI. The CDR3 is CASSYSSKSDQPQHF. The CDR3 DNA reads TGTGCCAGCAGTTACTCGAGCAAGTCGGATCAGCCCCAGCATTTT.

The J gene is TRBJ2-1, the V gene TRBV11-2, with TRBD1 as a possible D gene (5 bases). V was pared by 3 bases and J by 8 bases, with 14 bases between. The germline gives CDR1 SGHAT, CDR2 FQNNGV. This CDR3 is 14 amino acids long. CDR3 nucleotides: TGTGCCAGCAGCTTTAGCAGGGTACGGTATGAGCAGTTCTTC. This sequence encodes CASSFSRVRYEQFF. Supplemented by reference TRBV11-2 and TRBJ2-1, the full variable domain reads EAGVAQSPRYKIIEKRQSVAFWCNPISGHATLYWYQQILGQGPKLLIQFQNNGVVDDSQLPKDRFSAERLKGVDSTLKIQPAKLEDSAVYLCASSFSRVRYEQFFGPGTRLTVL.

The chain employs TRBV19 and TRBJ1-5, with D possibly being TRBD1 (5 bases). CDR1 and CDR2 from the germline V gene are LNHDA and SQIVND (reference sequence). Trimming took 3 bases from V and 0 from J, leaving 12 bases between them. The CDR3 has 16 residues. The CDR3 bases are TGTGCCAGTAGTATTCCCCGGGGACTTAGCAATCAGCCCCAGCATTTT. Protein: CASSIPRGLSNQPQHF.

The chain has TRBV5-1 and TRBJ2-4; 9 bases agree with TRBD1. The germline V gene encodes CDR1 SGHRS and CDR2 YFSETQ. Trimming at V came to 4 bases and at J to 7 bases, leaving 6 bases not matched to a gene. This CDR3 has 14 amino acids. The CDR3 sequence is CASSPGTGRNIQYF. The CDR3 nucleotides are TGCGCCAGCAGCCCAGGGACAGGGCGGAACATTCAGTACTTC.

This chain joins TRBV28 and TRBJ2-5; the D gene is possibly TRBD2 (6 bases). The CDR3 runs 15 residues. Trimming cost V 4 bases and J 4 bases, with 16 bases left between them. The germline V gene encodes CDR1 MDHEN and CDR2 SYDVKM. CDR3 sequence (DNA): TGTGCCAGCAGTTCACCCGGAGGGCCCCCAGAGACCCAGTACTTC. It yields the protein CASSSPGGPPETQYF.

V is TRBV4-2 and J is TRBJ1-1; unclear D gene. Germline V gene lookup returns CDR1 LGHNA and CDR2 YNFKEQ. V lost 1 base and J 0 bases, leaving 15 bases between the germline ends. The CDR3 extends over 17 amino acids. The CDR3 DNA follows: TGTGCCAGCAGCCAAGTTATTTTGAGAACCTTGAACACTGAAGCTTTCTTT. It codes for CASSQVILRTLNTEAFF.

V usage is TRBV6-5 and J usage is TRBJ1-2; D remains unclear. V dropped 5 bases and J dropped 3 bases, with 13 bases sitting between them. The CDR3 extends over 14 amino acids. Germline CDR1 is MNHEY and CDR2 is SVGAGI. The CDR3 loop reads CASSLRGDDYGYTF. The CDR3 DNA is TGTGCCAGCAGTCTACGCGGAGACGACTATGGCTACACCTTC.

The rearrangement uses TRBV28 and TRBJ2-7, with 8 positions matching TRBD1. Germline V gene sequence: CDR1 MDHEN, CDR2 SYDVKM. With 6 bases clipped from V and 3 bases from J, the junction kept 10 bases outside the gene matches. There are 15 residues in the CDR3. The CDR3 coding sequence is TGTGCCAGCAGAACTGACAGGGGCCGATTCTACGAGCAGTACTTC. Its protein is CASRTDRGRFYEQYF.

This chain joins TRBV4-1 and TRBJ2-1; TRBD2 agrees at 11 bases. Germline assignment: CDR1 MGHRA and CDR2 YSYEKL. Trimming took 0 bases from V and 7 from J; bases not matched to a gene: 5. There are 16 residues in the CDR3. This CDR3 is CASSQEGSGGANEQFF. The CDR3 DNA reads TGCGCCAGCAGCCAAGAGGGTAGCGGGGGGGCGAATGAGCAGTTCTTC.

The genes are TRBV18 and TRBJ1-4, with D unresolved. V lost 5 bases to trimming and J lost 8 bases, with 21 bases between them. The CDR3 runs 16 residues. Germline CDR1 KGHSH, CDR2 LQKENI. The CDR3 DNA follows: TGTGCCAGCTCAGCCTGGCCCCAGGCCGACCAAGAAAAACTGTTTTTT. It is translated as CASSAWPQADQEKLFF.

The chain couples TRBV11-2 to TRBJ1-6, with D hard to call. This CDR3 comprises 13 residues. The V end lost 3 bases, the J end lost 9 bases, and 9 bases lay between the germline ends. Germline CDR1 SGHAT, CDR2 FQNNGV. CDR3 protein: CASSLQEASPLHF. The CDR3 DNA is TGTGCCAGCAGCTTGCAGGAGGCTTCACCCCTCCACTTT.

V gene TRBV7-2 combines with J gene TRBJ2-3; TRBD2 agrees at 8 bases. CDR1 SGHTA and CDR2 FQGNSA come from the germline V gene. V shed 1 base and J 2 bases; nucleotides not matched to a gene: 8. This CDR3 is 17 amino acids long. DNA of the CDR3: TGTGCCAGCAGCTTAGAGAGGACTAGCCAGGCCACAGATACGCAGTATTTT. As protein: CASSLERTSQATDTQYF.

This rearrangement joins TRBV2 to TRBJ1-2, with a weak D call TRBD1 (5 bases). CDR1 is SNHLY, CDR2 FYNNEI, per germline. This CDR3 contains 10 residues. Trimming stripped 11 bases from V and 8 bases from J, with 12 bases between. In DNA form, the CDR3 reads TGTGCCGGCCGGGGGGACGGCTACACCTTC. Translation: CAGRGDGYTF. Complete variable domain (other parts from reference TRBV2 and TRBJ1-2): EPEVTQTPSHQVTQMGQEVILRCVPISNHLYFYWYRQILGQKVEFLVSFYNNEISEKSEIFDDQFSVERPDGSNFTLKIRSTKLEDSAMYFCAGRGDGYTFGSGTRLTVV.